This T cell receptor beta chain was identified during a study of blood T cell repertoires in COVID-19. Study-wide context: Whether acute or convalescent, the COVID-19 samples came from the United States, Italy and Spain. Nucleic acid was either cDNA or gDNA, and it came from T cells, B-cell-depleted T cells, or PBMCs.

The germline CDR1 and CDR2 sequences are MNHEY and SVGAGI. The CDR3 totals 15 residues. V shed 1 base and J shed 5 bases, with 14 bases lying between them. In the authors' workflow: Nucleated cell number was recorded as an estimate derived from reference gene primer amplification. The table came from immunoSEQ multiplex PCR; TCRdb's copy has only in-frame clones and leaves some out. V, J and clone size are those of that table, while D and trimming were read from the DNA. The sample lists 15,000 to 20,000 clones, approximately 84% occurring once. The gene calls are TRBV6-5 and TRBJ2-5; D might be TRBD2 (7 bases). The specimen sequenced was peripheral blood. The receptor was derived from a human donor in a cohort sampled during active COVID-19. CDR3 bases: TGTGCCAGCAGTTACTGGCAGGGGCGGGAGGAGACCCAGTACTTC. It encodes CASSYWQGREETQYF.